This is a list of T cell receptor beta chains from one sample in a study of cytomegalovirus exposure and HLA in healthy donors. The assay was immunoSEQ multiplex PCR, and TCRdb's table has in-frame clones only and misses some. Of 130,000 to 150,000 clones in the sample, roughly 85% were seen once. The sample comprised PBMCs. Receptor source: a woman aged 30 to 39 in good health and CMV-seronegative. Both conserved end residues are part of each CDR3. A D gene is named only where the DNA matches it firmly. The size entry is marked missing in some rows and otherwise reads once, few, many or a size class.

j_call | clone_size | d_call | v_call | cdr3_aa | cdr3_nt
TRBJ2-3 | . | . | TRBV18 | CASSPRTGTDTQYF | TGTGCCAGCTCACCCAGGACAGGCACAGATACGCAGTATTTT
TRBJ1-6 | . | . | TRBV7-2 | CASRADSANSPLHF | TGTGCCAGCAGAGCAGACAGCGCAAATTCACCCCTCCACTTT
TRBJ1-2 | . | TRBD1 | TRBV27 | CAIWTGGTGYTF | TGTGCCATCTGGACAGGGGGCACTGGCTACACCTTC
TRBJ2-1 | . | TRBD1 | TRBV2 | CASREQGLGNEQFF | TGTGCCAGCAGGGAACAGGGGTTAGGCAATGAGCAGTTCTTC
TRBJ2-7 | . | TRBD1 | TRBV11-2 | CASSLGTGGYEQYF | TGTGCCAGCAGCTTAGGGACAGGGGGCTACGAGCAGTACTTC
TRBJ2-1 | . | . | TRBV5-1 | CASKVAGEQFF | TGCGCCAGCAAAGTGGCGGGAGAGCAGTTCTTC
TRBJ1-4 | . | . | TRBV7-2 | CASSLSGFEKLFF | TGTGCCAGCAGCTTATCAGGGTTTGAAAAACTGTTTTTT
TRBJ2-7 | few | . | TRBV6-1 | CASSEQWSSYEQYF | TGTGCCAGCAGTGAACAGTGGAGCTCCTACGAGCAGTACTTC
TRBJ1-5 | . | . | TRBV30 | CAWSVRTKHQPQHF | TGTGCCTGGAGTGTACGGACTAAGCATCAGCCCCAGCATTTT
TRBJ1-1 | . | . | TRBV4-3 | CASSQPFGTHNTEAFF | TGCGCCAGCAGCCAACCTTTTGGGACACATAACACTGAAGCTTTCTTT
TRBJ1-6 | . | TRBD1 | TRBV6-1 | CASKVGTDYSPLHF | TGTGCCAGCAAGGTCGGGACAGATTATTCACCCCTCCACTTT
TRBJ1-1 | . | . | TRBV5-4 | CASSLTVMNTEAFF | TGTGCCAGCAGCTTGACAGTAATGAACACTGAAGCTTTCTTT
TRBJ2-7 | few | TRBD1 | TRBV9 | CASSPRDRLIPSYEQYF | TGTGCCAGCAGCCCGCGGGACAGGTTAATCCCCAGCTACGAGCAGTACTTC
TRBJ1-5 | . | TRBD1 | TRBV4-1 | CASSQYVPGQEDQPQHF | TGCGCCAGCAGCCAGTACGTTCCGGGACAGGAAGATCAGCCCCAGCATTTT
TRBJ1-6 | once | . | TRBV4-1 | CASSRGESGKGSPLHF | TGCGCCAGCAGCCGTGGGGAGTCCGGGAAAGGTTCACCCCTCCACTTT
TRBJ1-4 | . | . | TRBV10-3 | CADVQGEKLFF | TGTGCCGACGTCCAGGGGGAAAAACTGTTTTTT
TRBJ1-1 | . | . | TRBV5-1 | CASSLGVGAQNTEAFF | TGCGCCAGCAGCTTGGGGGTGGGGGCACAGAACACTGAAGCTTTCTTT
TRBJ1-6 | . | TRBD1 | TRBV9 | CASSVGQGDSPLHF | TGTGCCAGCAGCGTAGGACAGGGCGATTCACCCCTCCACTTT
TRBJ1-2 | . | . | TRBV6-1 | CASSGRGYGYTF | TGTGCCAGCAGTGGCAGGGGTTATGGCTACACCTTC
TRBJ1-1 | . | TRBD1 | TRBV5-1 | CASSRQGGGMNTEAFF | TGCGCCAGCAGCAGACAGGGTGGGGGCATGAACACTGAAGCTTTCTTT
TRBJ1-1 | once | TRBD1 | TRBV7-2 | CASSLDRGNTEAFF | TGTGCCAGCAGCCTAGACAGGGGGAACACTGAAGCTTTCTTT
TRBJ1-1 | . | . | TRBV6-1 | CASSEVRWRTEAFF | TGTGCCAGCAGTGAAGTTAGGTGGCGGACTGAAGCTTTCTTT
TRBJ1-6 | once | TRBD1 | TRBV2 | CASHFDSTGVGSPLHF | TGTGCCAGCCACTTCGACTCGACAGGGGTGGGGTCACCCCTCCACTTT
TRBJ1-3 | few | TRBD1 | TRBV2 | CASSRQGPGNTIYF | TGTGCCAGCAGCAGACAGGGGCCTGGAAACACCATATATTTT
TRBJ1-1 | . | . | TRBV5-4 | CASSQFTRGEAFF | TGTGCCAGCAGCCAATTCACCCGGGGGGAAGCTTTCTTT
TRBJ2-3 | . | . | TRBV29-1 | CSVEYSRTDTQYF | TGCAGCGTTGAATACAGCCGCACAGATACGCAGTATTTT
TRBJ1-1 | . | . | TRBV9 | CASSPGMNTEAFF | TGTGCCAGCAGCCCAGGGATGAACACTGAAGCTTTCTTT
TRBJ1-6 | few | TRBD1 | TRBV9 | CASSVGTGISPLHF | TGTGCCAGCAGCGTAGGGACAGGGATCTCACCCCTCCACTTT
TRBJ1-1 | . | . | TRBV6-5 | CASRGRGAWNTEAFF | TGTGCCAGCAGGGGTCGGGGGGCTTGGAACACTGAAGCTTTCTTT
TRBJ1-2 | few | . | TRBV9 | CASSVPSGYTF | TGTGCCAGCAGCGTACCGAGCGGCTACACCTTC
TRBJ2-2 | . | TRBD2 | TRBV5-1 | CASTGSGGTGELFF | TGCGCCAGCACGGGAAGCGGGGGCACCGGGGAGCTGTTTTTT
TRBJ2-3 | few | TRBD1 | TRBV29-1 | CSVEVGTGADTQYF | TGCAGCGTTGAAGTGGGAACAGGGGCAGATACGCAGTATTTT
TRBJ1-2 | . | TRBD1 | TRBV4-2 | CASSQPGQGAGGYTF | TGTGCCAGCAGCCAACCCGGACAGGGGGCGGGTGGCTACACCTTC
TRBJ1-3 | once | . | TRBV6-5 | CASSSGTFGSGNTIYF | TGTGCCAGCAGTTCCGGGACTTTCGGCTCTGGAAACACCATATATTTT
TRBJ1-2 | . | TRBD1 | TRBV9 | CASSLRTGDDDGYTF | TGTGCCAGCAGCCTCCGGACAGGGGACGACGATGGCTACACCTTC
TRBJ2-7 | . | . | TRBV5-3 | CARSFTGRYEQYF | TGTGCCAGAAGCTTCACAGGCAGGTACGAGCAGTACTTC
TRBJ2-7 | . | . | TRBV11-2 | CASSQSYEQYF | TGTGCCAGCAGTCAGTCCTACGAGCAGTACTTC
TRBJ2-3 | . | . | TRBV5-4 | CASSFELSTDTQYF | TGTGCCAGCAGCTTCGAACTTTCCACAGATACGCAGTATTTT
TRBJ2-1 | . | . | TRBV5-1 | CASSPSPQYNEQFF | TGCGCCAGCAGCCCTTCGCCCCAGTACAATGAGCAGTTCTTC
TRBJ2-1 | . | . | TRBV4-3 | CASSQEESVRSYNEQFF | TGCGCCAGCAGCCAAGAGGAGAGCGTACGCTCCTACAATGAGCAGTTCTTC
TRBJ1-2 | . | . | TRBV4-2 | CASSLGENYGYTF | TGTGCCAGCAGCCTAGGGGAAAACTATGGCTACACCTTC
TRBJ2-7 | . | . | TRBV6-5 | CASSPHRMPYEQYF | TGTGCCAGCAGTCCCCACAGGATGCCCTACGAGCAGTACTTC
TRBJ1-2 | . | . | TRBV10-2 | CASSEAVGTLMSYTF | TGCGCCAGCAGTGAGGCGGTGGGGACACTAATGAGCTACACCTTC
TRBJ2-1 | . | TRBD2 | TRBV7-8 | CASSLRLAGALSSYNEQFF | TGTGCCAGCAGCTTAAGACTAGCGGGGGCACTAAGCTCCTACAATGAGCAGTTCTTC
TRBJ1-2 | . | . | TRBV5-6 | CASTNGGAGWANYGYTF | TGTGCCAGCACCAATGGGGGGGCGGGCTGGGCTAACTATGGCTACACCTTC
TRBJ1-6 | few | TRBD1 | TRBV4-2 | CASSQVGTENSPLHF | TGTGCCAGCAGCCAAGTTGGGACAGAGAATTCACCCCTCCACTTT
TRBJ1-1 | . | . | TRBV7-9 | CASTQTSSGTEAFF | TGTGCCAGCACCCAGACCTCGAGCGGCACTGAAGCTTTCTTT
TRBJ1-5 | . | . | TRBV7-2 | CASSPYVDRSNQPQHF | TGTGCCAGCAGCCCTTACGTCGACAGGAGCAATCAGCCCCAGCATTTT
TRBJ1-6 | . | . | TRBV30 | CAWSVQKNSPLHF | TGTGCCTGGAGTGTACAGAAAAATTCACCCCTCCACTTT
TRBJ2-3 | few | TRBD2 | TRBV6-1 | CASSERSGGAYTQYF | TGTGCCAGCAGTGAACGTAGCGGGGGGGCGTATACGCAGTATTTT
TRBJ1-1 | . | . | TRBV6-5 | CASSYSEGYTEAFF | TGTGCCAGCAGTTACTCGGAGGGATACACTGAAGCTTTCTTT
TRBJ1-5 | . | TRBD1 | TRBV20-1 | CSARDADRVHF | TGCAGTGCTAGAGACGCGGACAGGGTGCATTTT
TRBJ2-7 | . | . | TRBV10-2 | CASSDRQGRYEQYF | TGCGCCAGCAGTGATAGGCAGGGGAGATACGAGCAGTACTTC
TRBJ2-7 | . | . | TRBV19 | CASSIDRGLSYEQYF | TGTGCCAGTAGTATAGATCGGGGTCTCTCCTACGAGCAGTACTTC
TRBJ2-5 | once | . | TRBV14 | CASSQDVRGTLKETQYF | TGTGCCAGCAGCCAAGATGTAAGGGGGACGCTCAAAGAGACCCAGTACTTC
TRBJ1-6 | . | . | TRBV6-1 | CASRGRENNSPLHF | TGTGCCAGCAGGGGTAGGGAGAACAATTCACCCCTCCACTTT
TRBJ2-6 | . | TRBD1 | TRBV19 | CASRSRGSSTGANVLTF | TGTGCCAGTAGGTCCAGGGGGTCCTCGACGGGGGCCAACGTCCTGACTTTC
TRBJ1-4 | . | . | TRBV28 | CASSQGRNEKLFF | TGTGCCAGCAGTCAGGGGCGGAATGAAAAACTGTTTTTT